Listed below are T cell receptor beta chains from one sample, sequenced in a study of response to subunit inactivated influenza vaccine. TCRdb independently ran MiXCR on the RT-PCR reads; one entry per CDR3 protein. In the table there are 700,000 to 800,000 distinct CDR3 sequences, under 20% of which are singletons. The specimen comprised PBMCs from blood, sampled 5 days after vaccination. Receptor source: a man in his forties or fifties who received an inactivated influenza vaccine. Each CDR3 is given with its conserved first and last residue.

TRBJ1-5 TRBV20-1 CSARDSLNQPQHF
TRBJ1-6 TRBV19 CASSRGQQSPLHF
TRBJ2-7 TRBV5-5 CASSLATGGSEQYF
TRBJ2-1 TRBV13 CASSLGYGTGKNEQFF
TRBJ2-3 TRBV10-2 CASSESTSWTEGASTDTQYF
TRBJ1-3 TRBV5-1 CASSLGPGNSGNTIYF
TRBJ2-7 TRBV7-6 CASSTTGTGGEQYF
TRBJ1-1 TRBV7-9 CASSALQRTEAFF
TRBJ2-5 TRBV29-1 CSVDSGRGETQYF
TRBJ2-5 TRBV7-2 CASSGGTVRETQYF